Presented here are 6 T cell receptor beta chains from one specimen sequenced in a study of T-cell reconstitution after alpha-beta-depleted transplantation in children. This sample's TCRbeta library carried unique molecular identifier barcodes. TCRdb recomputed calls from the PCR reads with MiXCR, one row per CDR3 protein. This sample yields 580,000 or so distinct CDR3 sequences, of which roughly 24% are seen a single time; roughly 13% belongs to the top ten. Specimen: PBMCs, mostly from graft donor cells, collected 360 days after TCRalphabeta/CD19-depleted stem cell transplant. The receptors were sampled from a boy under two years old who had a stem cell transplant for acute myeloid leukemia, so the T cells may come from the graft donor.

This clonotype was detected many times. The rearrangement uses TRBV24-1 and TRBJ2-2; tentative D call: TRBD1 (6 bases). CDR3 length: 15 amino acids. CDR1 is KGHDR, CDR2 SFDVKD, per germline. Trimming removed 6 bases at V and 0 bases at J, with 10 bases between. This CDR3 reads CATSFGTPNTGELFF. The CDR3 DNA reads as TGTGCCACCAGTTTCGGGACACCGAACACCGGGGAGCTGTTTTTT.

The chain combines TRBV28 with TRBJ2-5, with 12 bases lining up with TRBD2. Germline loops: CDR1 MDHEN, CDR2 SYDVKM. The CDR3 has 15 residues. J gave up 7 bases and V 4 bases, and 7 bases lay outside the gene matches. This CDR3 is CASSSLAGGRWTQYF. The CDR3 DNA sequence: TGTGCCAGCAGTTCCCTAGCGGGGGGGCGGTGGACCCAGTACTTC.

Ten or more counts support this clonotype. V is TRBV19 and J is TRBJ2-1; a possible D gene is TRBD1 (5 bases). This CDR3 is built from 15 residues. Germline V gene lookup returns CDR1 LNHDA and CDR2 SQIVND (reference sequence). With 1 base removed from V and 8 bases from J, the gap between germline ends came to 15 bases. The CDR3 protein is CASSIGRGTDDEQFF. The CDR3 DNA follows: TGTGCCAGTAGTATAGGTAGGGGAACCGATGATGAGCAGTTCTTC.

This clonotype was detected ten times or more. CDR3 bases: TGTGCCAGTCATAGCGGGGGTAGCACAGATACGCAGTATTTT. Amino acids: CASHSGGSTDTQYF. The chain links TRBV19 to TRBJ2-3; 9 nucleotides align to TRBD2. V trimming: 8 bases; J trimming: 0 bases; junction bases outside the gene matches: 3. This CDR3 is 14 amino acids long. The germline V gene encodes CDR1 LNHDA and CDR2 SQIVND (reference sequence).

The chain joins TRBV29-1 to TRBJ2-7; 8 bases match TRBD1. CDR3 length equals 14 residues. Germline V lookup: CDR1 SQVTM, CDR2 ANQGSEA. Trimming cost V 7 bases and J 6 bases; bases outside gene matches: 14. The chain's CDR3 is CSACDPGTGGEQYF. The CDR3 DNA follows: TGCAGCGCCTGCGACCCCGGGACAGGTGGCGAGCAGTACTTC.

This chain links TRBV20-1 with TRBJ2-1; no clear D. The germline V gene has CDR1 DFQATT and CDR2 SNEGSKA (reference sequence). CDR3 length equals 17 residues. Deletions cut 0 bases from V and 2 bases from J, with 17 bases between. The chain's CDR3 is CSARDSEPRGPYNEQFF. The CDR3 region has the DNA TGCAGTGCTAGAGATTCTGAACCGAGAGGACCCTACAATGAGCAGTTCTTC.